This record looks at one T cell receptor beta chain sequence and its context. The CDR3 consists of 16 residues. Looked up from germline, CDR1 is LGHNA and CDR2 is YNFKEQ. Trimming cost V 0 bases and J 4 bases, with 14 bases left between them. Each CDR3 protein is one row after TCRdb ran MiXCR on the RT-PCR reads. The top ten clones hold 7.5% to 8% of a sample with 600,000 to 850,000 distinct CDR3 sequences, 13% to 15% of them seen once. The sample originates from a study of response to subunit inactivated influenza vaccine. Specimen: PBMCs from blood, collected 14 to 15 days before vaccination. The rearrangement uses TRBV4-2 and TRBJ2-3, with D tentatively TRBD2 (5 bases). This sequence was found in a man aged 45-65 years who received an inactivated influenza vaccine. CDR3 amino acids: CASSQDLTRGSDTQYF. The CDR3 nucleotides read TGTGCCAGCAGCCAAGATCTAACTAGAGGGTCAGATACGCAGTATTTT.